Listed here are 18 T cell receptor beta chains from one sample, sequenced in a study of T cells in Graves' hyperthyroidism and ophthalmopathy (dated by TCRdb to the late 2010s). The method was multiplex PCR. Sequenced using an Illumina HiSeq 2000. The TCR beta CDR3 regions were amplified from the RNA transcripts. For the first round of RT-PCR on the TCR CDR3, the HTBI primer set was used together with the Qiagen OneStep RT-PCR kit. TCRdb reworked the public reads: Q25 trimming with fastp, MiXCR clone assembly, productive beta chains retained. Each record represents a unique CDR3 protein, reported with the most common genes and DNA among its rows. This sample has over 700,000 distinct CDR3 sequences in its table, and over 35% of those were observed once. Over 8% of the sample belongs to the ten largest clones. The material sequenced was blood. The receptors come from a man younger than 35 with Graves' hyperthyroidism.

This clonotype appeared a few times. V usage is TRBV9 and J usage is TRBJ1-4; 7 bases line up with TRBD1. Unmatched junction bases numbered 10, after V lost 3 bases and J lost 8 bases. The CDR3 extends over 15 amino acids. Germline CDR1 reads SGDLS; CDR2 reads YYNGEE. In nucleotides, the CDR3 is TGTGCCAGCAGCGAGGGAACAGGGGTAGAGGAAAAACTGTTTTTT. It encodes CASSEGTGVEEKLFF.

As for this clonotype: One end of the junction fails to match germline, which may point to a read error. The chain carries TRBV6-5 and TRBJ2-7; 7 nucleotides match TRBD1. Germline CDR1 MNHEY, CDR2 SVGAGI. This CDR3 is built from 16 residues. The DNA of the CDR3 is TGTGCCATCAGTTACTTTCCCAACAGGGACAGCCACGAGCAGTACTTC. It specifies CAISYFPNRDSHEQYF.

In its sample, this clonotype was seen many times. The rearrangement joins TRBV25-1 to TRBJ2-7, with D unclear. The ends were cut back, 3 bases at V and 2 bases at J, with 14 bases in the middle. The CDR3 is 15 residues long. Germline-derived CDR1 and CDR2 are MGHDK and SYGVNS. The CDR3 loop is CASSDWSNLTYEQYF. DNA for the CDR3: TGTGCCAGCAGTGATTGGTCTAACCTTACCTACGAGCAGTACTTC.

This clonotype has only one observation. The genes are TRBV2 and TRBJ2-5; D assignment may be TRBD1 or TRBD2 (5 bases each). CDR1 is SNHLY, CDR2 FYNNEI, per germline. Trimming removed 11 bases at V and 1 base at J, with 8 bases between. The CDR3 is 11 amino acids. This CDR3 reads CAGGAQETQYF. CDR3 DNA sequence: TGTGCCGGGGGAGCCCAAGAGACCCAGTACTTC.

The genes are TRBV5-1 and TRBJ1-1; 12 bases agree with TRBD1. The length of the CDR3 is 15 residues. The germline gives CDR1 SGHRS, CDR2 YFSETQ. The V segment lost 4 bases and the J segment 3 bases; nucleotides outside the gene matches: 4. This chain's CDR3 is CASSPRDRGHTEAFF. CDR3 nucleotide sequence: TGCGCCAGCAGCCCTCGGGACAGGGGGCACACTGAAGCTTTCTTT.

Ten or more counts support this clonotype. The chain couples TRBV19 to TRBJ1-2, with no clear D. V was pared by 6 bases and J by 0 bases, with 14 bases between. Per germline, CDR1 LNHDA and CDR2 SQIVND (reference sequence). The CDR3 covers 15 residues. CDR3 nucleotide sequence: TGTGCCAGTAGGGTTGGAGTAGGAGCTAACTATGGCTACACCTTC. This sequence encodes CASRVGVGANYGYTF. The whole variable domain, remainder taken from reference TRBV19 and TRBJ1-2, is DGGITQSPKYLFRKEGQNVTLSCEQNLNHDAMYWYRQDPGQGLRLIYYSQIVNDFQKGDIAEGYSVSREKKESFPLTVTSAQKNPTAFYLCASRVGVGANYGYTFGSGTRLTVV.

The gene calls are TRBV19 and TRBJ1-1, with 9 bases aligning to TRBD1. CDR1 is LNHDA, CDR2 SQIVND, per germline (reference sequence). This CDR3 has 15 amino acids. After removal of 5 bases from V and 1 base from J, the junction contained 5 bases not matched to a gene. The CDR3 DNA reads TGTGCCAGTAGTGGGACAGGGTTGGGGAACACTGAAGCTTTCTTT. Translated: CASSGTGLGNTEAFF. Drawing the rest from reference TRBV19 and TRBJ1-1, the complete variable domain is DGGITQSPKYLFRKEGQNVTLSCEQNLNHDAMYWYRQDPGQGLRLIYYSQIVNDFQKGDIAEGYSVSREKKESFPLTVTSAQKNPTAFYLCASSGTGLGNTEAFFGQGTRLTVV.

The chain recombines TRBV25-1 with TRBJ2-7; 7 bases align to TRBD1. The CDR3 has 16 residues. Losses at the gene ends were 6 bases for V and 1 base for J; bases not matched to a gene: 12. Germline V CDR1 and CDR2: MGHDK, SYGVNS. Written as DNA, the CDR3 is TGTGCCAGCAGCCAAGATTTTCCGGACAGGTCCTACGAGCAGTACTTC. It translates to CASSQDFPDRSYEQYF.

The rearrangement links TRBV7-9 to TRBJ1-1, with D tentatively TRBD1 (6 bases). Deletions cut 5 bases from V and 4 bases from J, with 20 bases between. Germline V CDR1 and CDR2: SEHNR, FQNEAQ (reference sequence). This CDR3 has 16 amino acids. The CDR3 loop is CASSPTLWGAGTEAFF. CDR3 bases: TGTGCCAGCAGCCCTACCCTGTGGGGGGCAGGCACTGAAGCTTTCTTT.

This clonotype showed up just a few times. This chain connects TRBV25-1 to TRBJ1-1; 9 positions agree with TRBD1. Germline V lookup: CDR1 MGHDK, CDR2 SYGVNS. The length of the CDR3 is 16 residues. The ends lost 5 bases at V and 1 base at J; junction bases unmatched: 8. CDR3 sequence (DNA): TGTGCCAGCAGTCCCCTCCGACAGGGGGAGAACACTGAAGCTTTCTTT. It encodes CASSPLRQGENTEAFF.

This clonotype has only a few counts. The chain combines TRBV24-1 with TRBJ2-7; TRBD1 agrees at 7 bases. The CDR3 spans 17 residues. Germline trimming cut 3 bases from V and 0 bases from J; bases unmatched to any gene: 10. Germline values: CDR1 KGHDR, CDR2 SFDVKD. The CDR3 here is CATSDRADREFSYEQYF. The CDR3 bases are TGTGCCACCAGTGATAGGGCAGACAGGGAGTTCTCCTACGAGCAGTACTTC.

V usage is TRBV6-5 and J usage is TRBJ1-1, with D possibly being TRBD1 (6 bases). V was pared by 10 bases and J by 6 bases, with 27 bases between. This CDR3 contains 16 residues. In germline, CDR1 is MNHEY, CDR2 SVGAGI. The DNA for the CDR3 is TGTGCCACCCTCCGTGGGACACCGCCTCTCCAATCTGAAGCTTTCTTT. Protein: CATLRGTPPLQSEAFF.

This clonotype was picked up a small number of times. This may be a read error: a much more frequent sequence differs by one nucleotide. The chain recombines TRBV20-1 with TRBJ1-6; 8 bases fit TRBD1. The CDR3 is 12 amino acids. Germline lookup yields CDR1 DFQATT and CDR2 SNEGSKA (reference sequence). In DNA form, the CDR3 reads TGCAGTGCTTCGACAGGGGATCCACCCCTCTACTTT. Amino acids: CSASTGDPPLYF.

J is TRBJ2-2 and V is TRBV7-9, with 12 bases fitting TRBD2. With 2 bases clipped from V and 7 bases from J, the junction kept 8 bases outside the gene matches. The CDR3 is 17 amino acids. CDR1 and CDR2 (germline): SEHNR, FQNEAQ (reference sequence). For the CDR3, the DNA is TGTGCCAGCAGCTTAAGAATCGGACTAGCGGGACGCGGGGAGCTGTTTTTT. It encodes CASSLRIGLAGRGELFF. Combining the CDR3 with reference TRBV7-9 and TRBJ2-2 gives the whole variable domain DTGVSQNPRHKITKRGQNVTFRCDPISEHNRLYWYRQTLGQGPEFLTYFQNEAQLEKSRLLSDRFSAERPKGSFSTLEIQRTEQGDSAMYLCASSLRIGLAGRGELFFGEGSRLTVL.

This clonotype has more than one count but fewer than ten. The rearrangement uses TRBV6-5 and TRBJ1-5; D may be TRBD1 (6 bases). This CDR3 spans 13 amino acids. CDR1 is MNHEY, CDR2 SVGAGI, per germline. V lost 8 bases and J 3 bases, leaving 11 bases between the germline ends. CDR3 region: CASRGLLNQPQHF. CDR3 DNA sequence: TGTGCCAGCCGGGGGCTACTCAATCAGCCCCAGCATTTT.

This clonotype appeared many times. The rearrangement links TRBV20-1 to TRBJ1-1, with 10 bases that match TRBD1. The CDR3 totals 13 residues. CDR1 is DFQATT, CDR2 SNEGSKA, per germline (reference sequence). V shed 5 bases and J 1 base; nucleotides not matched to a gene: 1. The CDR3 spells CSADRGRNTEAFF. Here the CDR3 DNA reads TGCAGTGCTGACAGGGGGCGGAACACTGAAGCTTTCTTT.

This chain uses TRBV29-1 with TRBJ1-4, with D possibly being TRBD1 (6 bases). Looked up from germline, CDR1 is SQVTM and CDR2 is ANQGSEA. The CDR3 is 12 amino acids. Trimming left V 7 bases short and J 3 bases short, with 9 bases between. The CDR3 sequence: CSARQANEKLFF. The CDR3 coding sequence is TGCAGCGCCAGACAGGCTAATGAAAAACTGTTTTTT.

The chain is built from TRBV12-3 or TRBV12-4 and TRBJ2-5, with unresolved D. The CDR3 consists of 14 residues. Deletions cut 3 bases from V and 5 bases from J, with 13 bases between. The CDR3 here is CASSLVRSSETQYF. The CDR3 region has the DNA TGTGCCAGCAGTTTGGTCAGGAGTTCGGAGACCCAGTACTTC.